A single sample is the source of the 5 T cell receptor beta chains below, sequenced in a study of blood T cell repertoires in COVID-19. Clones were read by immunoSEQ multiplex PCR, and TCRdb kept only the in-frame ones, dropping some. This table holds around 140,000 clones, approximately 81% found once. Sequencing was carried out using peripheral blood. Source of these receptors: a woman aged 60-75 years with active or convalescent COVID-19.

The V and J genes are TRBV11-2 and TRBJ2-5; 16 nucleotides match TRBD2. Germline V gene sequence: CDR1 SGHAT, CDR2 FQNNGV. The CDR3 consists of 16 residues. V lost 4 bases to trimming and J lost 5 bases; unmatched junction nucleotides: 4. The CDR3 DNA sequence: TGTGCCAGCAGCTCGGGACTAGCGGGAGGGTTGGAGACCCAGTACTTC. Protein product: CASSSGLAGGLETQYF.

The rearrangement joins TRBV7-3 to TRBJ2-3; 14 nucleotides align to TRBD2. Trimming cost V 4 bases and J 3 bases; bases outside gene matches: 6. The CDR3 loop spans 17 amino acids. Germline V gives CDR1 SGHTA, CDR2 FQGTGA. CDR3: CASSSRLAGGPTDTQYF. The CDR3 DNA is TGTGCCAGCAGCTCCCGACTAGCGGGAGGGCCGACAGATACGCAGTATTTT.

This chain uses TRBV11-2 with TRBJ1-1, with D perhaps TRBD1 (5 bases). This CDR3 has 14 residues. Germline CDR1 and CDR2: SGHAT and FQNNGV. V was trimmed by 0 bases and J by 2 bases, leaving 7 bases between them. The CDR3 reads CASSLDQGNTEAFF. CDR3 nucleotide sequence: TGTGCCAGCAGCTTAGATCAGGGTAACACTGAAGCTTTCTTT.

V is TRBV25-1 and J is TRBJ2-5, with 7 bases fitting TRBD2. This CDR3 comprises 16 residues. The germline V gene has CDR1 MGHDK and CDR2 SYGVNS. With V trimmed by 4 bases and J by 5 bases, 13 bases remained unmatched. In nucleotides, the CDR3 is TGTGCCAGCAGTGCTGGGACTACCGGTCAGTCGGAGACCCAGTACTTC. This translates into CASSAGTTGQSETQYF. Full variable domain (outside the CDR3, taken from reference TRBV25-1 and TRBJ2-5): EADIYQTPRYLVIGTGKKITLECSQTMGHDKMYWYQQDPGMELHLIHYSYGVNSTEKGDLSSESTVSRIRTEHFPLTLESARPSHTSQYLCASSAGTTGQSETQYFGPGTRLLVL.

The chain uses TRBV7-2 and TRBJ2-3; D remains unclear. Germline assignment: CDR1 SGHTA and CDR2 FQGNSA. Trimming stripped 1 base from V and 2 bases from J, with 7 bases between. The CDR3 loop spans 14 amino acids. The DNA for the CDR3 is TGTGCCAGCAGCTTAGACAGTCCCACAGATACGCAGTATTTT. Its translation is CASSLDSPTDTQYF.